This TCR beta chain was profiled in a study of vaccination and CD4 T cells after COVID-19. The length of the CDR3 is 15 residues. Per the germline V gene, CDR1 is LNHDA and CDR2 is SQIVND (reference sequence). Losses at the gene ends were 5 bases for V and 4 bases for J; bases not matched to a gene: 6. This clonotype was counted a few times. What it recognizes is unknown. The treatment is: approximately 9-day PBMC culture with coronavirus spike peptide pools or control peptides (ViraFEST assay). Sequenced with the Oncomine TCR Beta short-read assay was DNA taken from cultured CD4+ T cells. TCRdb used MiXCR to reprocess the PCR reads, holding one entry per CDR3 protein. The repertoire has 15,000 or so distinct CDR3 sequences, roughly 50% of them found once; the top ten carry 25% to 30%.

The clonotype originates from a human donor with COVID-19. Sequenced material: cultured CD4+ T cells from blood, taken after SARS-CoV-2 vaccination. The rearrangement joins TRBV19 to TRBJ2-1, with TRBD1 matching 9 bases. CDR3 amino acids: CASSDRGMAYNEQFF. For the CDR3, the DNA is TGTGCCAGTAGTGACAGGGGGATGGCTTACAATGAGCAGTTCTTC.